This T cell receptor beta chain comes out of a study of CD8 T cells in Susac syndrome (dated by TCRdb to the late 2010s). Concerning the study at large: The study used repertoire sequencing to test whether antigen drove CD8+ T cell activation and differentiation in Susac syndrome. The study compared CD8+ T cell repertoire clonality among around 11 healthy donors, 14 Susac syndrome patients and fewer than 19 multiple sclerosis patients.

RNA was extracted using the RNeasy kit, and 0.5 to 1 microgram was reverse transcribed with random hexamers. The immunoSEQ multiplex PCR assay, covering 54 Vbeta and 13 Jbeta segments, was used to amplify TCR beta CDR3 regions. To correct PCR amplification bias, a synthetic template baseline was used for both primer optimization and computational correction. As for how the authors treated the data: Reads were assigned to V, D and J genes according to IMGT and analyzed in immunoSEQ Analyzer, with only productive sequences retained. Clonality was computed as one minus Shannon entropy normalized by log2 of the number of productive unique sequences. For each patient and control, public and private clones were evaluated among the 100 most prevalent clones. A clone was defined as Susac-specific if it was absent from the healthy and MS cohorts, from roughly 980 published viral clones and from other ImmuneACCESS disease sequences. Clones were called with MiXCR by TCRdb after fastp trimmed the public reads at Q25, and only in-frame beta chains were retained. Every CDR3 protein is listed once, alongside the most common genes and DNA of its rows. These V and J calls originate from TCRdb's pipeline instead of the authors' own analysis. This sample has more than 75,000 distinct CDR3 sequences in its table, and approximately 92% of those were observed once. The ten largest clones capture about 0.32% of the sample.

Comments on this clonotype: No cognate antigen has been identified for it. Per-nucleotide qualities are absent, and no much larger clonotype sits a single base away.

Between the V and J ends, shortened by 4 bases and 7 bases respectively, the junction contains 13 bases. CDR1 and CDR2 are drawn from the germline V gene: MGHRA, YSYEKL. Its CDR3 holds 13 amino acids, cysteine through phenylalanine. The retained sequence is limited to the CDR3, 39 bases, with the frame set at the first base. Peripheral blood CD8+ and CD4+ T cells from healthy donors, Susac syndrome patients and multiple sclerosis patients were profiled by high-throughput TCR beta sequencing. Healthy donors were age- and sex-matched controls. Bulk CD8+ and CD4+ T cells were purified by magnetic negative isolation, while CD8+ TEMRA cells were enriched using FACS. Blood was drawn into EDTA tubes, processed within 24 hours, and PBMCs were isolated by density gradient centrifugation. PBMCs intended for TCR sequencing were cryopreserved in liquid nitrogen and were subsequently thawed in a 37 degrees C water bath. The sorted or isolated CD4+, CD8+ and CD8+ TEMRA cells had a purity of 90% or higher.

What the research found in general, with its limitations: The study acknowledged that relatively few individuals were included in the TCR sequencing and HLA analysis.

The sequence joins TRBV4-1 to TRBJ2-5; TRBD1 is perhaps the D gene, given 6 matching bases. Material: CD8+ T cells from PBMCs. The source of this sequence is a human donor in good health. The DNA sequence follows: TGCGCCAGCAGCCTTGGACAGTTAGGGACCCAGTACTTC. It encodes CASSLGQLGTQYF.